The subject of this entry is one TCR beta chain. The data originate from a study of cytomegalovirus exposure and HLA in healthy donors. V trimming: 5 bases; J trimming: 4 bases; junction bases outside the gene matches: 10. The CDR3 runs 15 residues. Germline V gene data show CDR1 as SGHAT and CDR2 as FQNNGV. The PCR had 60 Vbeta and 13 Jbeta primers. Sequencing used immunoSEQ multiplex PCR; TCRdb keeps in-frame clones, though not all of them. This sample yields around 190,000 clones, of which around 77% are seen a single time; around 2.2% belongs to the top ten. The source material was PBMCs. The J gene is TRBJ2-7, the V gene TRBV11-2, with 8 bases aligning to TRBD1. The TCR was taken from a man aged 60 to 69 in good health and CMV-seronegative. The CDR3 loop is CASSPTPGGVYEQYF. As DNA, the CDR3 is TGTGCCAGCAGCCCCACCCCAGGGGGCGTTTACGAGCAGTACTTC.